This is a list of T cell receptor beta chains from one sample in a study of cytomegalovirus exposure and HLA in healthy donors. Clones were read by immunoSEQ multiplex PCR, and TCRdb kept only the in-frame ones, dropping some. The repertoire has over 150,000 clones, more than 70% of them found once; the top ten carry more than 0.35%. Material for sequencing was PBMCs. The receptor source for this set is a boy aged 2-15 years in good health and CMV-seronegative. The CDR3 runs from the conserved cysteine through the conserved F or W. The D gene is left open where the match is weak. Clone size is given for some rows only: seen once, a few or many times, or a class if the clone is expanded.

>TRBV6-6|TRBD2|TRBJ2-5|.
TGTGCCAGCGAACGGGTGGCGGGAGGCCCCGAGACCCAGTACTTC
CASERVAGGPETQYF
>TRBV6-8|.|TRBJ1-2|.
TGTGCCAGCAGTTACGGGGGGTATCGGGCTGGCTACACCTTC
CASSYGGYRAGYTF
>TRBV4-1|TRBD2|TRBJ2-3|.
TGCGCCAGCAGCCCGGGACTAGCGGGAGGGGGGAGGGGCACAGATACGCAGTATTTT
CASSPGLAGGGRGTDTQYF
>TRBV7-9|TRBD1|TRBJ1-3|.
TGTGCCAGCAGCTTAGCGTTAGGGACAGGGACTGGAAACACCATATATTTT
CASSLALGTGTGNTIYF
>TRBV5-4|TRBD1|TRBJ2-3|.
TGTGCCAGCAGCTTGGGGACAGGGGTGTATACGCAGTATTTT
CASSLGTGVYTQYF
>TRBV4-1|TRBD2|TRBJ2-7|.
TGCGCCAGCAGCCAAGAGGGGGACTACTACTACGAGCAGTACTTC
CASSQEGDYYYEQYF
>TRBV2|TRBD1|TRBJ1-1|.
TGTGCCAGCAGTGATGGGAGGACAGGAGCGTTTAACACTGAAGCTTTCTTT
CASSDGRTGAFNTEAFF
>TRBV28|.|TRBJ1-1|.
TGTGCCAGCGGGCCGGACAGGAACACTGAAGCTTTCTTT
CASGPDRNTEAFF
>TRBV30|TRBD1|TRBJ1-2|once
TGTGCCTGGAGTGAGGGACAGAGGAACTATGGCTACACCTTC
CAWSEGQRNYGYTF
>TRBV19|TRBD1|TRBJ1-4|.
TGTGCCAGTACCCTGAGGGGGCGGACTAATGAAAAACTGTTTTTT
CASTLRGRTNEKLFF
>TRBV5-1|.|TRBJ1-1|.
TGCGCCAGCAGCTTCACCCCAGGGGTGACTGAAGCTTTCTTT
CASSFTPGVTEAFF
>TRBV15|.|TRBJ2-7|.
TGTGCCACCAGCAGAGAGGTCAACCGGTTCACCTACGAGCAGTACTTC
CATSREVNRFTYEQYF
>TRBV6-5|TRBD1|TRBJ2-1|.
TGTGCCAGCAGCCGACAGGGGTTTGAGAATGAGCAGTTCTTC
CASSRQGFENEQFF
>TRBV6-1|TRBD1|TRBJ2-3|.
TGTGCCAGCAGCAACTGGGACAGAGGCACAGATACGCAGTATTTT
CASSNWDRGTDTQYF
>TRBV5-6|.|TRBJ2-7|.
TGTGCCAGCTGTGGTTCGGGGAACGAGCAGTACTTC
CASCGSGNEQYF
>TRBV7-9|.|TRBJ2-5|.
TGTGCCAGCAGCTCAGGGGAGACCCAGTACTTC
CASSSGETQYF
>TRBV6-5|.|TRBJ2-1|.
TGTGCCAGCAGTTACTCGAAGGCTGTCAGGGAGGATGAGCAGTTCTTC
CASSYSKAVREDEQFF
>TRBV29-1|.|TRBJ1-2|.
TGCAGCGTTTTACGGGAGGACTATGGCTACACCTTC
CSVLREDYGYTF
>TRBV11-1|.|TRBJ2-1|.
TGTGCCAGCAGCCCACCTAGCGTCGGGTCCTACAATGAGCAGTTCTTC
CASSPPSVGSYNEQFF
>TRBV19|.|TRBJ1-5|.
TGTGCCAGTATCCCGGGGGGGCTGAATCAGCCCCAGCATTTT
CASIPGGLNQPQHF
>TRBV27|TRBD2|TRBJ2-7|.
TGTGCCAGCAGCCCGGGACTAGCGGTCTACGAGCAGTACTTC
CASSPGLAVYEQYF
>TRBV6-6|.|TRBJ2-7|.
TGTGCCAGCACCAAAGACAGATCCTCCTACGAGCAGTACTTC
CASTKDRSSYEQYF
>TRBV6-5|TRBD2|TRBJ2-7|.
TGTGCCAGCAGGCCACGCGGGAGAACCCACGAGCAGTACTTC
CASRPRGRTHEQYF
>TRBV29-1|TRBD1|TRBJ1-5|.
TGCAGCGTCGGGACAGGCATCAATCAGCCCCAGCATTTT
CSVGTGINQPQHF
>TRBV10-3|.|TRBJ2-7|.
TGTGCCATCAGTGAAGGCAGGGGCTACGAGCAGTACTTC
CAISEGRGYEQYF
>TRBV5-1|TRBD1|TRBJ2-7|.
TGCGCCAGCAGCCCCAGGGACAGCTCCTACGAGCAGTACTTC
CASSPRDSSYEQYF
>TRBV5-1|TRBD2|TRBJ2-5|.
TGCGCCAGCAGCAGTCGCCTGACTAGCGGGAATGAAGAGACCCAGTACTTC
CASSSRLTSGNEETQYF
>TRBV28|.|TRBJ2-3|.
TGTGCCAGCGAACTAGCCGTGAGCACAGATACGCAGTATTTT
CASELAVSTDTQYF
>TRBV5-1|.|TRBJ2-7|.
TGCGCCAGCAGCTTGTTTGGGGGGTCCTACGAGCAGTACTTC
CASSLFGGSYEQYF
>TRBV10-2|TRBD2|TRBJ2-7|.
TGCGCCATCCCGACCAGACTAGCGGGGTCCTACGAGCAGTACTTC
CAIPTRLAGSYEQYF
>TRBV6-1|TRBD1|TRBJ1-6|.
TGTGCCAGCAGGGCGGACAGGTGGGGCTCACCCCTCCACTTT
CASRADRWGSPLHF
>TRBV7-3|TRBD2|TRBJ2-1|.
TGTGCCAGCAGCCGCCGGACTAGCGGATACAATGAGCAGTTCTTC
CASSRRTSGYNEQFF
>TRBV29-1|TRBD1|TRBJ2-7|once
TGCAGCGTTGAGTCGACAGGGAAGAACGAGCAGTACTTC
CSVESTGKNEQYF
>TRBV2|TRBD1|TRBJ2-2|.
TGTGCCAGCAGTGTCCGGGACAGTATAATCGGCGAGCTGTTTTTT
CASSVRDSIIGELFF
>TRBV21-1|.|TRBJ1-5|.
TGTGCCAGCAGCACTCGGAGGGGTAATCAGCCCCAGCATTTT
CASSTRRGNQPQHF
>TRBV19|TRBD2|TRBJ2-1|.
TGTGCCAGTAGTATCGGCGGGAGTGTCTACAATGAGCAGTTCTTC
CASSIGGSVYNEQFF
>TRBV29-1|TRBD2|TRBJ2-3|.
TGCAGCGTGTTAGCGGGAGGGCCCGGGGATACGCAGTATTTT
CSVLAGGPGDTQYF
>TRBV6-1|.|TRBJ2-5|.
TGTGCCAGCAGTGGGGAGGAGACCCAGTACTTC
CASSGEETQYF
>TRBV19|.|TRBJ1-4|.
TGTGCCAGTAGGCTCGGTCGACTGTTTTTT
CASRLGRLFF
>TRBV27|TRBD1|TRBJ1-2|.
TGTGCCAGCAGCCTCAGGACAGGGTTTAAGGGCTACACCTTC
CASSLRTGFKGYTF
>TRBV4-2|.|TRBJ2-7|.
TGTGCCAGCAGCCAAGGGGTCTCAGCTCCGGGCTCCTACGAGCAGTACTTC
CASSQGVSAPGSYEQYF
>TRBV2|.|TRBJ1-1|.
TGTGCCAGCAGTGCAGAACACGGGGGCACTGAAGCTTTCTTT
CASSAEHGGTEAFF
>TRBV14|.|TRBJ2-3|.
TGTGCCAGCAGCCAAGAATTGGAGCCCCATACTAGCACAGATACGCAGTATTTT
CASSQELEPHTSTDTQYF
>TRBV6-5|TRBD2|TRBJ2-7|.
TGTGCCAGCAGAGGGACTAGCGGGAGAAGCTACGAGCAGTACTTC
CASRGTSGRSYEQYF
>TRBV7-9|TRBD1|TRBJ1-1|.
TGTGCCAGCAGCTTACCGGACAGGGGGCCTGAAGCTTTCTTT
CASSLPDRGPEAFF
>TRBV2|.|TRBJ2-1|.
TGTGCCAGCAGCTATTCCCAGGGGCAGTTCTTC
CASSYSQGQFF
>TRBV5-4|.|TRBJ1-4|.
TGTGCCAGCAGCTTGGGGGGTGGGAGAGATGAAAAACTGTTTTTT
CASSLGGGRDEKLFF
>TRBV6-5|TRBD1|TRBJ1-5|once
TGTGCCAGCAGTCGGGACAGGGCGCGGGATCAGCCCCAGCATTTT
CASSRDRARDQPQHF
>TRBV2|TRBD2|TRBJ2-1|.
TGTGCCAGCAGTGAGATCGCTAGCGGGAGGGATGACAATGAGCAGTTCTTC
CASSEIASGRDDNEQFF
>TRBV20-1|.|TRBJ2-7|.
TGCAGTGCTCGCGGGGTTATGGAGCAGTACTTC
CSARGVMEQYF